A selection of T cell receptor beta chains follows, all from one sample in a study of blood T cell repertoires in COVID-19. Profiling relied on immunoSEQ multiplex PCR, and the TCRdb table lists in-frame clones only, not all of them. The table shows some 65,000 clones, with around 88% occurring only once. Material: peripheral blood. These receptor sequences come from a woman older than 75 with active COVID-19. The CDR3 runs from the conserved cysteine through the conserved F or W. The D gene is left open where the match is weak. For some rows the clone size is stated as once, few or many, or as a class when expanded; others skip it.

d_call,v_call,j_call,clone_size,cdr3_aa,cdr3_nt
-,TRBV12-3/TRBV12-4,TRBJ1-1,-,CASSLYRMTEAFF,TGTGCCAGCAGTTTATACAGGATGACTGAAGCTTTCTTT
TRBD1,TRBV6-5,TRBJ2-7,-,CASSRDRVSYEQYF,TGTGCCAGCAGCCGGGACAGGGTCTCCTACGAGCAGTACTTC
-,TRBV6-2/TRBV6-3,TRBJ1-5,-,CASSYSAGKSNQPQHF,TGTGCCAGCAGTTACTCGGCAGGGAAGAGCAATCAGCCCCAGCATTTT
TRBD1,TRBV3-1/TRBV3-2,TRBJ1-1,-,CASSPWTGGYTEAFF,TGTGCCAGCAGCCCATGGACAGGGGGGTACACTGAAGCTTTCTTT
TRBD1,TRBV9,TRBJ2-7,-,CASSRQGGSGEQYF,TGTGCCAGCAGCAGACAGGGGGGTTCGGGAGAGCAGTACTTC
-,TRBV6-6,TRBJ1-2,-,CACTPGTDYGYTF,TGTGCCTGCACCCCAGGAACGGACTATGGCTACACCTTC
-,TRBV13,TRBJ1-1,-,CASSLQRGNTEAFF,TGTGCCAGCAGCTTACAACGGGGGAACACTGAAGCTTTCTTT
TRBD2,TRBV6-2/TRBV6-3,TRBJ2-5,-,CASSTGTSGGETQYF,TGTGCCAGCAGCACGGGAACTAGCGGGGGGGAGACCCAGTACTTC
TRBD2,TRBV3-1/TRBV3-2,TRBJ2-1,-,CASSQDPYGGGYNEQFF,TGTGCCAGCAGCCAAGATCCTTACGGGGGGGGGTACAATGAGCAGTTCTTC
TRBD2,TRBV5-1,TRBJ2-7,-,CASSLGSGGPSYEQYF,TGCGCCAGCAGCTTGGGGAGCGGGGGGCCCTCCTACGAGCAGTACTTC
-,TRBV11-2,TRBJ2-7,-,CASSLDPGATYEQYF,TGTGCCAGCAGCTTAGATCCAGGGGCGACCTACGAGCAGTACTTC
TRBD1,TRBV24-1,TRBJ2-3,-,CATSDQGAPPDTQYF,TGTGCCACCAGTGACCAGGGGGCGCCTCCAGATACGCAGTATTTT
-,TRBV6-6,TRBJ1-5,-,CASTKTGDQPQHF,TGTGCCAGCACCAAGACGGGAGATCAGCCCCAGCATTTT
-,TRBV6-5,TRBJ2-7,few,CASNQGGAALQYF,TGTGCCAGCAACCAGGGGGGCGCTGCGTTGCAGTACTTC
TRBD1,TRBV28,TRBJ1-2,-,CASSPGQGFGYTF,TGTGCCAGCAGTCCGGGACAGGGGTTTGGCTACACCTTC
-,TRBV18,TRBJ2-7,once,CASSPETGSPYEQYF,TGTGCCAGCTCACCAGAAACAGGGAGTCCTTACGAGCAGTACTTC
-,TRBV20-1,TRBJ2-7,-,CSASFPRSYEQYF,TGCAGTGCTAGTTTCCCGCGTTCCTACGAGCAGTACTTC
-,TRBV29-1,TRBJ2-5,-,CSVDLGGPETQYF,TGCAGCGTTGATTTGGGGGGGCCTGAGACCCAGTACTTC
-,TRBV12-5,TRBJ2-1,-,CASGDDRRGRSEQFF,TGTGCTAGTGGAGACGACCGAAGGGGAAGGAGCGAGCAGTTCTTC
TRBD2,TRBV5-1,TRBJ2-7,-,CASSPRDSGLASPYEQYF,TGCGCCAGCAGCCCCCGGGACAGTGGACTAGCGAGTCCCTACGAGCAGTACTTC
TRBD2,TRBV7-3,TRBJ2-2,-,CASSSGLADTGELFF,TGTGCCAGCAGCTCGGGACTAGCGGACACCGGGGAGCTGTTTTTT
TRBD2,TRBV5-4,TRBJ2-4,once,CASSRGGDIQYF,TGTGCCAGCAGCCGGGGGGGAGACATTCAGTACTTC
TRBD2,TRBV7-8,TRBJ2-1,-,CASSSSGLAGEQFF,TGTGCCAGCAGCTCGTCCGGACTAGCGGGGGAGCAGTTCTTC
-,TRBV6-6,TRBJ1-6,-,CASSYSSLDNSPLHF,TGTGCCAGCAGTTATAGCTCTTTGGATAATTCACCCCTCCACTTT
-,TRBV6-6,TRBJ1-5,-,CASIRQTNQPQHF,TGTGCCAGCATCCGACAGACCAATCAGCCCCAGCATTTT
TRBD2,TRBV5-4,TRBJ2-3,-,CASSLRVLAGTTDTQYF,TGTGCCAGCAGCTTGAGGGTATTAGCGGGGACCACAGATACGCAGTATTTT
TRBD2,TRBV7-2,TRBJ2-1,once,CASDRGLAGISSYNEQFF,TGTGCCAGCGACCGGGGACTAGCGGGGATAAGCTCCTACAATGAGCAGTTCTTC
TRBD2,TRBV9,TRBJ2-5,-,CASSVDPLSGGPEETQYF,TGTGCCAGCAGCGTAGACCCTCTGTCGGGGGGGCCAGAGGAGACCCAGTACTTC
TRBD1,TRBV11-2,TRBJ1-4,-,CASSLNRGIEKLFF,TGTGCCAGCAGCTTAAACAGGGGTATTGAAAAACTGTTTTTT
TRBD1,TRBV5-1,TRBJ1-1,-,CASSSTGDTEAFF,TGCGCCAGCAGCTCGACAGGGGACACTGAAGCTTTCTTT
TRBD2,TRBV7-6,TRBJ2-5,-,CASSRGLLAGQTQETQYF,TGTGCCAGCAGCCGAGGCTTACTAGCGGGGCAAACCCAAGAGACCCAGTACTTC
TRBD2,TRBV5-4,TRBJ2-7,-,CASSSGTSGGAVNEQYF,TGTGCCAGCAGCTCCGGGACTAGCGGGGGGGCCGTCAACGAGCAGTACTTC
TRBD2,TRBV6-2/TRBV6-3,TRBJ2-7,-,CASSYLPSGLSEQYF,TGTGCCAGCAGTTACCTACCTAGCGGGTTGAGCGAGCAGTACTTC
-,TRBV2,TRBJ1-1,few,CASSGGVNTEAFF,TGTGCCAGCAGTGGGGGGGTGAACACTGAAGCTTTCTTT
TRBD1,TRBV3-1/TRBV3-2,TRBJ2-5,-,CASSTRTGQETQYF,TGTGCCAGCAGCACGCGGACAGGACAAGAGACCCAGTACTTC
-,TRBV2,TRBJ2-5,once,CASSVTGETQYF,TGTGCCAGCAGTGTAACAGGCGAGACCCAGTACTTC
TRBD1,TRBV7-6,TRBJ2-7,-,CASSLGPGTGWYEQYF,TGTGCCAGCAGCTTGGGTCCCGGGACAGGGTGGTACGAGCAGTACTTC
TRBD1,TRBV7-2,TRBJ2-3,-,CASTSTGLSGDTQYF,TGTGCCAGCACCTCGACAGGGCTCTCGGGAGATACGCAGTATTTT
-,TRBV7-2,TRBJ2-5,-,CASSPDSFQETQYF,TGTGCCAGCAGCCCGGACAGTTTTCAAGAGACCCAGTACTTC
-,TRBV19,TRBJ1-1,-,CASSITRTEAFF,TGTGCCAGTAGTATCACGAGAACTGAAGCTTTCTTT
-,TRBV4-3,TRBJ1-3,-,CASSQDLQREDTIYF,TGCGCCAGCAGCCAAGACTTACAGAGGGAAGACACCATATATTTT
-,TRBV7-8,TRBJ1-6,-,CASSPPLGSTTSPLHF,TGTGCCAGCAGCCCACCTTTGGGGAGCACTACTTCACCCCTCCACTTT
-,TRBV29-1,TRBJ1-2,once,CSVGDTSGYTF,TGCAGCGTGGGGGACACGTCGGGCTACACCTTC
-,TRBV18,TRBJ2-7,-,CASSTEGGPSYEQYF,TGTGCCAGCTCAACCGAAGGGGGTCCCTCCTACGAGCAGTACTTC
-,TRBV6-1,TRBJ2-7,-,CASSEGSGTFAYEQYF,TGTGCCAGCAGTGAAGGGAGTGGGACATTTGCCTACGAGCAGTACTTC
TRBD2,TRBV4-3,TRBJ2-1,-,CASSQDPRAGGQFF,TGCGCCAGCAGCCAAGATCCCCGAGCGGGGGGACAGTTCTTC